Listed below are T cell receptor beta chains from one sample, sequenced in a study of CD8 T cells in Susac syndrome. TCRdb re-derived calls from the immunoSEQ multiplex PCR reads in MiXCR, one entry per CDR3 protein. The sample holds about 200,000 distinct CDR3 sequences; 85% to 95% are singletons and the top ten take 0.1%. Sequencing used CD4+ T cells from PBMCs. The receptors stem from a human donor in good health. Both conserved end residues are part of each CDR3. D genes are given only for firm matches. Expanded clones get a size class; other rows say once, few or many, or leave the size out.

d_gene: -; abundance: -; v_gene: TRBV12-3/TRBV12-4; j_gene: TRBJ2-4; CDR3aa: CASSLWSRDQNIQYF; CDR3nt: TGTGCCAGCAGTTTATGGAGTCGGGACCAAAACATTCAGTACTTC
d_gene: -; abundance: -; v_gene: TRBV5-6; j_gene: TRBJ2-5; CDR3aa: CASSPSDRGRETQYF; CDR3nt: TGTGCCAGCAGCCCCTCGGATCGGGGGCGAGAGACCCAGTACTTC
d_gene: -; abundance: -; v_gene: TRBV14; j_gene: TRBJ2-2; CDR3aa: CASSQRVRKGTGELFF; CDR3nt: TGTGCCAGCAGCCAACGGGTTCGTAAGGGCACCGGGGAGCTGTTTTTT
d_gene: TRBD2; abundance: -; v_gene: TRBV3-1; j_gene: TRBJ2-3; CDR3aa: CAVGRLAGGDTQYF; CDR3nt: TGTGCCGTTGGGCGGCTAGCGGGGGGAGATACGCAGTATTTT
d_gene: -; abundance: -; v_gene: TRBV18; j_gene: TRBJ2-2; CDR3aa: CASSPRRNSNTGELFF; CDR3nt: TGTGCCAGCTCACCACGCAGAAATTCGAACACCGGGGAGCTGTTTTTT
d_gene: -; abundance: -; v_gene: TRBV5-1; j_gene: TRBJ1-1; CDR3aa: CASSSQLNTEAFF; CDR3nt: TGCGCCAGCAGCTCCCAACTGAACACTGAAGCTTTCTTT
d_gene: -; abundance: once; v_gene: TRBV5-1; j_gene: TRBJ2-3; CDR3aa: CASSPGVATDTQYF; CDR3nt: TGCGCCAGCAGCCCTGGGGTAGCCACAGATACGCAGTATTTT
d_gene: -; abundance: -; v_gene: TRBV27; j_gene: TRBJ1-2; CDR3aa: CASSTPQGSGYTF; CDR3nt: TGTGCCAGCAGTACACCACAGGGCTCCGGCTACACCTTC
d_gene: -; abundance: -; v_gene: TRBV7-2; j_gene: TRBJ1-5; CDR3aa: CASSPIDNQPQHF; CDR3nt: TGTGCCAGCAGCCCCATTGACAATCAGCCCCAGCATTTT
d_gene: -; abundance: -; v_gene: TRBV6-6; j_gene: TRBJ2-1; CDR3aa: CASSYGRGAYNEQFF; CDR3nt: TGTGCCAGCAGTTACGGAAGGGGGGCCTACAATGAGCAGTTCTTC
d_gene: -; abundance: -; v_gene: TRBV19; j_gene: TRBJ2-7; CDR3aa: CASSQNPPGATYEQYF; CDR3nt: TGTGCCAGTAGTCAAAATCCCCCGGGGGCCACCTACGAGCAGTACTTC
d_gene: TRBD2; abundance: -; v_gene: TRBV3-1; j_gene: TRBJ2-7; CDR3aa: CASSQVWSSGGPSYEQYF; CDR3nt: TGTGCCAGCAGCCAAGTCTGGTCTAGCGGGGGGCCTTCCTACGAGCAGTACTTC
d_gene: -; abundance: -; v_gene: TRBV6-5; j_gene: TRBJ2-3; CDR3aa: CASSYLGELPGVADTQYF; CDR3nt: TGTGCCAGCAGTTACCTAGGGGAACTCCCGGGGGTAGCAGATACGCAGTATTTT
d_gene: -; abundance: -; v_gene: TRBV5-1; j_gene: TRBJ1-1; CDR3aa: CASSYTGRHTEAFF; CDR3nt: TGCGCCAGCAGCTATACCGGGCGGCACACTGAAGCTTTCTTT
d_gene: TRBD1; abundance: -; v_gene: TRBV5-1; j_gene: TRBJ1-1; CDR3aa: CASSVATGTFPFGAFF; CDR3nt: TGCGCCAGCAGCGTTGCGACAGGGACCTTCCCATTCGGAGCTTTCTTT
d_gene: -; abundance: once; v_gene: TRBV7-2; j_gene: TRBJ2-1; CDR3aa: CASSSQSGATGRNEQFF; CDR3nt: TGTGCCAGCAGCTCCCAAAGTGGGGCGACCGGCCGCAATGAGCAGTTCTTC
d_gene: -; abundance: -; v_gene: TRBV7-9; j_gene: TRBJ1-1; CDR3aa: CASSPSINTEAFF; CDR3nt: TGTGCCAGCAGCCCCTCCATTAACACTGAAGCTTTCTTT
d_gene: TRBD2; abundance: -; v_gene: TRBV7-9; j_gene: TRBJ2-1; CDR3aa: CASSLDGGAWNEQFF; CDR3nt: TGTGCCAGCAGCTTAGACGGGGGGGCCTGGAATGAGCAGTTCTTC
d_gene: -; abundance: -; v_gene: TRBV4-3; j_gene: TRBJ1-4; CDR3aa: CASSQDWRGGEKLFF; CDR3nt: TGCGCCAGCAGCCAAGACTGGCGGGGAGGTGAAAAACTGTTTTTT
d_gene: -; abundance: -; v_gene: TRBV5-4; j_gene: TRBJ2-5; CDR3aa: CASSPRATPATQYF; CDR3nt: TGTGCCAGCAGCCCCAGGGCAACACCGGCGACCCAGTACTTC